This paragraph covers one T cell receptor beta chain sequence. Its antigen is still unknown. The CDR3 runs to 15 residues. Germline CDR1 PRHDT, CDR2 FYEKMQ (reference sequence). V lost 5 bases to trimming and J lost 2 bases; unmatched junction nucleotides: 9. The method was immunoSEQ multiplex PCR; TCRdb's version includes in-frame clones alone and lacks a portion of them. The sample lists some 65,000 clones, 80% to 90% seen once, with about 1.7% in the top ten. The source of the sample is a study of siplizumab effects on memory and regulatory T cells. Study-wide points: Reactions containing siplizumab showed mappable alloreactive CD4+ clones averaging 68.8% Treg-derived, versus approximately 28% in controls. Naive T cells were seen as more diverse than memory cells and as major alloresponse contributors. Suppressive capability of dividing Tregs from siplizumab cultures went unverified.

The receptor was derived from a human donor in good health. Sequenced: Tregs sorted from blood. This sequence joins TRBV13 and TRBJ2-7; TRBD2 matches at 7 bases. The chain's CDR3 is CASSGNGRWAYEQYF. DNA of the CDR3: TGTGCCAGCAGCGGGAACGGGAGGTGGGCCTACGAGCAGTACTTC.